This T cell receptor (beta chain) stems from a study of blood T cell repertoires in COVID-19. Study information: Acute and convalescent COVID-19 specimens originated in the United States, Italy and Spain. Nucleic acid was either cDNA or gDNA, and it came from T cells, B-cell-depleted T cells, or PBMCs.

Authors' analysis steps: Reference gene primer amplification yielded estimated nucleated cell counts. Measured with immunoSEQ multiplex PCR; TCRdb has only the in-frame clones, and not every one. V and J calls plus clone size are reproduced from that table; the DNA served to infer D and trimming. Of about 110,000 clones detected, roughly nine tenths appear once; the ten largest clones hold more than 4%. Germline loops: CDR1 SGHVS, CDR2 FQNEAQ. V dropped 5 bases and J dropped 3 bases, with 14 bases sitting between them. The length of the CDR3 is 14 residues. The sequenced sample consisted of peripheral blood. The V call is TRBV7-8, the J call TRBJ2-7; D is ambiguous. This TCR was sampled from a human donor in a cohort sampled during active COVID-19. The CDR3 sequence is CASSLYPNYYEQYF. The CDR3 coding sequence is TGTGCCAGCAGCCTCTATCCCAACTACTACGAGCAGTACTTC.